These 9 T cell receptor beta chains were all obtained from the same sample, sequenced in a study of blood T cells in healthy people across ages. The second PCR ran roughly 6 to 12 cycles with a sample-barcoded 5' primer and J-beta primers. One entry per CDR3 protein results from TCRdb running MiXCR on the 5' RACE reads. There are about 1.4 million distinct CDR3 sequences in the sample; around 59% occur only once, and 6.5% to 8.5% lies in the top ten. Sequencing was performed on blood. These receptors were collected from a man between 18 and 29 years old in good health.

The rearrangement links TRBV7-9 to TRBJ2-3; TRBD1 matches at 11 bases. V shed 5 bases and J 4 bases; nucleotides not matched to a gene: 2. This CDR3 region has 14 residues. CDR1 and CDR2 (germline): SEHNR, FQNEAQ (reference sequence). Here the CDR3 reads CASSRDRGSDTQYF. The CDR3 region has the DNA TGTGCCAGCAGCAGGGACAGGGGGTCAGATACGCAGTATTTT.

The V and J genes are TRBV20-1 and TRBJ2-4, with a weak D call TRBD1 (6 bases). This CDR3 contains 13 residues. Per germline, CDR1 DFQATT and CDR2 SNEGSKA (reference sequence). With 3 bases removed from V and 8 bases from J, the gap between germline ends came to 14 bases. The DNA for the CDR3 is TGCAGTGCTAGGCCCCGGGACACGGACATTCAGTACTTC. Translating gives CSARPRDTDIQYF.

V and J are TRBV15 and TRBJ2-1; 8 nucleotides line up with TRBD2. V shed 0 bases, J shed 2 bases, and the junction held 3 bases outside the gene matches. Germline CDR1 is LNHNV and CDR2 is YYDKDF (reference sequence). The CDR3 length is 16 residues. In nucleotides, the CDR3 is TGTGCCACCAGCAGAGATCGGGGACTAGCCTACAATGAGCAGTTCTTC. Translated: CATSRDRGLAYNEQFF. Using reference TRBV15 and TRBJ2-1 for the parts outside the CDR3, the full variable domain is DAMVIQNPRYQVTQFGKPVTLSCSQTLNHNVMYWYQQKSSQAPKLLFHYYDKDFNNEADTPDNFQSRRPNTSFCFLDIRSPGLGDTAMYLCATSRDRGLAYNEQFFGPGTRLTVL.

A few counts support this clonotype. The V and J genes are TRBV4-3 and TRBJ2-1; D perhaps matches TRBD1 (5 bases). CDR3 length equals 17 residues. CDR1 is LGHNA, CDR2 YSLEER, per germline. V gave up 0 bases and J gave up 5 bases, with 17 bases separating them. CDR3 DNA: TGCGCCAGCAGCCAAGATCAGGGCAGGGTTAGACACAATGAGCAGTTCTTC. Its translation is CASSQDQGRVRHNEQFF.

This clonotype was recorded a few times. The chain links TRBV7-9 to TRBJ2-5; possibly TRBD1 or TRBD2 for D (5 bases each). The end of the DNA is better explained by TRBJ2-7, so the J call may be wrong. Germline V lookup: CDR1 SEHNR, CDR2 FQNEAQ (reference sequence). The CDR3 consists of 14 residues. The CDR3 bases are TGTGCCAGCAGCTTACGGGACGGACCTTACGAGCAGTACTTC. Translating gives CASSLRDGPYEQYF.

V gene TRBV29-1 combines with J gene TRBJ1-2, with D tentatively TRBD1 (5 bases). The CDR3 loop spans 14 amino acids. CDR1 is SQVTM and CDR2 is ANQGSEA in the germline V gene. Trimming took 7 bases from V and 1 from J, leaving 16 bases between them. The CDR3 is CSAVTALFNYGYTF. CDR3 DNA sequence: TGCAGCGCTGTGACAGCCCTTTTTAACTATGGCTACACCTTC.

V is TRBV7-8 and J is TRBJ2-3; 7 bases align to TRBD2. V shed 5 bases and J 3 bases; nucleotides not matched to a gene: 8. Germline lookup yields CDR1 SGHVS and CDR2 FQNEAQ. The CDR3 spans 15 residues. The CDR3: CASSQWGGRTDTQYF. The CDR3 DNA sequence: TGTGCCAGCAGCCAGTGGGGGGGTAGGACAGATACGCAGTATTTT. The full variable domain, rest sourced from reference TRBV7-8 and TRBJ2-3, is GAGVSQSPRYKVAKRGQDVALRCDPISGHVSLFWYQQALGQGPEFLTYFQNEAQLDKSGLPSDRFFAERPEGSVSTLKIQRTQQEDSAVYLCASSQWGGRTDTQYFGPGTRLTVL.

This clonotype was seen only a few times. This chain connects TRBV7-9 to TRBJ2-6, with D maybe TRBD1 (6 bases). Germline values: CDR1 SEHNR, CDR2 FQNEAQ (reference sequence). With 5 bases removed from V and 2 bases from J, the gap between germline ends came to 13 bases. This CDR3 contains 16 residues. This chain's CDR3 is CASSPGDGTGANVLTF. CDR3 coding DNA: TGTGCCAGCAGCCCAGGGGATGGAACTGGGGCCAACGTCCTGACTTTC.

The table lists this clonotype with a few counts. The CDR3 protein is CSAREIEGAANYGYTF. In nucleotides, the CDR3 is TGCAGTGCTAGAGAGATTGAAGGGGCGGCCAACTATGGCTACACCTTC. This chain links TRBV20-1 with TRBJ1-2, with D possibly TRBD1 on 5 matching bases. There are 16 residues in the CDR3. The germline V and J ends were trimmed by 0 bases and 2 bases, with 16 bases remaining between them. CDR1 and CDR2 from the germline V gene are DFQATT and SNEGSKA (reference sequence).